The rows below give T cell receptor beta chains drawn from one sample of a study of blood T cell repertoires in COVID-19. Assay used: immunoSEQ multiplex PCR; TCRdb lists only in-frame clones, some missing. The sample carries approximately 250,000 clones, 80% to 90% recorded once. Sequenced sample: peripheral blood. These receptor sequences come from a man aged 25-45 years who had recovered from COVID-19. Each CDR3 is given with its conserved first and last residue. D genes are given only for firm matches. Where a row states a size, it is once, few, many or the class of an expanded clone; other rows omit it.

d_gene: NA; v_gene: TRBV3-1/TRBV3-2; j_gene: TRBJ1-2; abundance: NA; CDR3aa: CASSQDMGGYGYTF; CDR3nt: TGTGCCAGCAGCCAAGATATGGGGGGCTATGGCTACACCTTC
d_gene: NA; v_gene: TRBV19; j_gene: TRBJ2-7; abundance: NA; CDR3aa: CASRLGQNYEQYF; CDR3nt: TGTGCCAGTAGACTCGGACAGAACTACGAGCAGTACTTC
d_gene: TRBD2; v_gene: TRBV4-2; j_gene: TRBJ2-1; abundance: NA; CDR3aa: CASSHLAGGPNEQFF; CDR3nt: TGTGCCAGCAGCCACCTAGCGGGGGGGCCAAATGAGCAGTTCTTC
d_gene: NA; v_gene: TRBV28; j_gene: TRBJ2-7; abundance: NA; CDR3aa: CASSCRVPLQGGMYEQYF; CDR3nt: TGTGCCAGCAGTTGTCGGGTCCCTCTCCAGGGGGGTATGTACGAGCAGTACTTC
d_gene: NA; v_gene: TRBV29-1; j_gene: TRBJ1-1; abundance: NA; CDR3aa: CSAAVPDFIF; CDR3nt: TGCAGCGCCGCAGTACCAGATTTTATCTTT
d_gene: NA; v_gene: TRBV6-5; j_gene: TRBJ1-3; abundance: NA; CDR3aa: CASRPIAWGNTIYF; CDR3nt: TGTGCCAGCAGGCCTATAGCATGGGGAAACACCATATATTTT
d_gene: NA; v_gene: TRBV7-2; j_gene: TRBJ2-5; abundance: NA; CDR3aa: CASSLFQAGRETQYF; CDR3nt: TGTGCCAGCAGCTTATTTCAGGCGGGGCGGGAGACCCAGTACTTC
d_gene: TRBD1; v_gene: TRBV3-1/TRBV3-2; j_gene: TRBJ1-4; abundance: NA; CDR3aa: CASSPLTGGSEKLFF; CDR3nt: TGTGCCAGCAGCCCCCTCACAGGGGGCAGTGAAAAACTGTTTTTT
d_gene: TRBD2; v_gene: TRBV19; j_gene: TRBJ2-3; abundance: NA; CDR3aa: CASSTGGSSTDTQYF; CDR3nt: TGTGCCAGTAGTACGGGGGGATCTAGCACAGATACGCAGTATTTT
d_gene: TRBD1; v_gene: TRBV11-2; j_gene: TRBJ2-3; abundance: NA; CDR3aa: CASSPGQGADTQYF; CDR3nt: TGTGCCAGCAGCCCGGGACAGGGGGCCGATACGCAGTATTTT
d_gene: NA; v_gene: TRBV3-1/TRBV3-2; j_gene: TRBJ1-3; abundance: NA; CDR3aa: CASSQGRSTGNTIYF; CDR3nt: TGTGCCAGCAGCCAAGGACGGAGCACTGGAAACACCATATATTTT
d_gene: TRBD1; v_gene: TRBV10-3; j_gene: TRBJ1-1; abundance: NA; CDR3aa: CAARTGTEDTEAFF; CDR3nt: TGTGCCGCCAGAACGGGGACAGAGGACACTGAAGCTTTCTTT
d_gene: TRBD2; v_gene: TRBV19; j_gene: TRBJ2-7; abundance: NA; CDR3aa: CASSIGGAPVYEQYF; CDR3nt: TGTGCCAGTAGTATCGGGGGGGCACCTGTCTACGAGCAGTACTTC
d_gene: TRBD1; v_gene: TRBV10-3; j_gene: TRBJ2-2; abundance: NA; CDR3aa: CATRQGDNTGELFF; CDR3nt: TGTGCCACCAGACAGGGGGATAACACCGGGGAGCTGTTTTTT
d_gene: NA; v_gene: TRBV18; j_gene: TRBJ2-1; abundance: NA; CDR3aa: CASSQYIGIRDEQFF; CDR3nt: TGTGCCAGCTCACAGTACATCGGGATTAGAGATGAGCAGTTCTTC
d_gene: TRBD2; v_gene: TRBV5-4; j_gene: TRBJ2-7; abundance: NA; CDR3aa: CASSTSGAYEQYF; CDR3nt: TGTGCCAGCAGCACTAGCGGGGCTTACGAGCAGTACTTC
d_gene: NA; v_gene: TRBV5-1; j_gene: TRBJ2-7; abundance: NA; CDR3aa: CASTREVSSYEQYF; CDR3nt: TGCGCCAGCACGAGGGAGGTAAGCTCCTACGAGCAGTACTTC
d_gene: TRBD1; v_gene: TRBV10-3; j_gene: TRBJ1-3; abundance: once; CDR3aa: CAISESGTGYYSGNTIYF; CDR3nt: TGTGCCATCAGTGAGTCGGGGACAGGCTATTACTCTGGAAACACCATATATTTT
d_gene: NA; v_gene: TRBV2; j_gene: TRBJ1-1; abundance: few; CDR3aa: CASMSRVWGGTEAFF; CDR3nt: TGTGCCAGCATGTCCCGGGTGTGGGGAGGCACTGAAGCTTTCTTT
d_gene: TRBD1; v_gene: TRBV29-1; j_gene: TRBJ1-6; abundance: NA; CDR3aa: CSARTGGVLHF; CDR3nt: TGCAGCGCCAGGACAGGGGGAGTCCTCCACTTT
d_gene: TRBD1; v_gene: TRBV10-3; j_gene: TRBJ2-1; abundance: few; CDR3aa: CAISERQGARNEQFF; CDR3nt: TGTGCCATCAGTGAGAGACAGGGGGCGCGAAATGAGCAGTTCTTC
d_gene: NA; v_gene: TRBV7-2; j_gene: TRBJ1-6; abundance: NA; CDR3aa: CASSANWGVPPLHF; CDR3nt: TGTGCCAGCAGCGCTAATTGGGGGGTGCCACCCCTCCACTTT
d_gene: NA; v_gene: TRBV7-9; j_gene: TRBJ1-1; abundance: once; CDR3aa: CASRDEVGAFF; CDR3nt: TGTGCCAGCAGGGATGAGGTAGGAGCTTTCTTT
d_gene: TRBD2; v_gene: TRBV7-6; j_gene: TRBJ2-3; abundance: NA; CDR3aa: CASSPRGWSGGNQDTQYF; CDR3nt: TGTGCCAGCAGCCCCCGAGGATGGAGCGGGGGGAACCAAGATACGCAGTATTTT
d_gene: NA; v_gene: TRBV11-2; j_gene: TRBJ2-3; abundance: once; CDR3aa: CASSFWPGSTDTQYF; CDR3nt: TGTGCCAGCAGCTTCTGGCCGGGGAGCACAGATACGCAGTATTTT
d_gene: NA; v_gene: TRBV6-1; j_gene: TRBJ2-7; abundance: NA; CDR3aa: CASSEAALREQYF; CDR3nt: TGTGCCAGCAGTGAAGCGGCCCTCCGCGAGCAGTACTTC
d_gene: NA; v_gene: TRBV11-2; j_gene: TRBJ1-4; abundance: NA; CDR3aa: CASSPGGGLRGEKLFF; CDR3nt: TGTGCCAGCAGTCCCGGCGGGGGCCTCCGGGGTGAAAAACTGTTTTTT
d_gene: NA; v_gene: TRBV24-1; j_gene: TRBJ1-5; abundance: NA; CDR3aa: CAIMTQWASNQPQHF; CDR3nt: TGTGCCATTATGACACAGTGGGCTAGCAATCAGCCCCAGCATTTT
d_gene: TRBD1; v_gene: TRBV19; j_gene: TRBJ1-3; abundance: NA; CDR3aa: CASHYGQGTAAGNTIYF; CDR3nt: TGTGCCAGTCACTACGGACAAGGGACAGCCGCTGGAAACACCATATATTTT
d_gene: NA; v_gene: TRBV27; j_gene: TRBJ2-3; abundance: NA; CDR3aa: CASSFREPSTDTQYF; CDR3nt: TGTGCCAGCAGTTTCCGGGAACCCAGCACAGATACGCAGTATTTT
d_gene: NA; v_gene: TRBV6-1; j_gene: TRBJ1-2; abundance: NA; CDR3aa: CASCDERYTF; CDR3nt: TGTGCCAGCTGTGACGAGCGCTACACCTTC
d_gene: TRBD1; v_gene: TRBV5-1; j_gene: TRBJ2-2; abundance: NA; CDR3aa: CASSLEGTGVFGELFF; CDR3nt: TGCGCCAGCAGCTTGGAGGGGACAGGGGTTTTCGGGGAGCTGTTTTTT
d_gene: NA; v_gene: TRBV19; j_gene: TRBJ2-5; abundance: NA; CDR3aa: CASSKRIQETQYF; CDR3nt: TGTGCCAGTAGTAAGCGCATCCAAGAGACCCAGTACTTC
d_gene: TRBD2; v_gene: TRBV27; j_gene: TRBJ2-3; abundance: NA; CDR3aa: CASSLGILAGATDTQYF; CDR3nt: TGTGCCAGCAGTTTGGGAATACTAGCGGGGGCGACAGATACGCAGTATTTT
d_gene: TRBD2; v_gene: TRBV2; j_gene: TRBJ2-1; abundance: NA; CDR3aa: CASSDSGGANEQFF; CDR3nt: TGTGCCAGCAGTGATAGCGGGGGGGCAAATGAGCAGTTCTTC
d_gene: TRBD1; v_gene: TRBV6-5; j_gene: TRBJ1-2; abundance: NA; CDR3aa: CASSLNDRGGYTF; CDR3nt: TGTGCCAGCAGCCTAAATGACAGGGGTGGCTACACCTTC
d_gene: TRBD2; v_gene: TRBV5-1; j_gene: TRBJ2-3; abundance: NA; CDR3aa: CASSLESGRPRTDTQYF; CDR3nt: TGCGCCAGCAGCTTGGAATCCGGGAGGCCTCGGACAGATACGCAGTATTTT
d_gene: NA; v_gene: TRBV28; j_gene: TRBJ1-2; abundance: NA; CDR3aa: CASSLVSGEGYGYTF; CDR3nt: TGTGCCAGCAGTTTAGTGTCCGGGGAGGGCTATGGCTACACCTTC
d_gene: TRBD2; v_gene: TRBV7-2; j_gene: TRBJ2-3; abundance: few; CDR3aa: CASSLASGGADTQYF; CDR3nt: TGTGCCAGCAGCTTAGCCAGCGGGGGGGCAGATACGCAGTATTTT
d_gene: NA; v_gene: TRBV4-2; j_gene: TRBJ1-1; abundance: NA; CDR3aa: CASSHLDRRANTEAFF; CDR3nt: TGTGCCAGCAGCCATTTGGACAGAAGGGCGAACACTGAAGCTTTCTTT
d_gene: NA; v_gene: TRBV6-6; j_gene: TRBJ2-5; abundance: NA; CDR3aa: CASGAERLVQETQYF; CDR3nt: TGTGCCAGCGGTGCGGAGCGCCTTGTCCAAGAGACCCAGTACTTC
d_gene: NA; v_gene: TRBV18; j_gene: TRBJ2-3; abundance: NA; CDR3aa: CASSPSDTQYF; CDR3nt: TGTGCCAGCTCACCATCGGATACGCAGTATTTT
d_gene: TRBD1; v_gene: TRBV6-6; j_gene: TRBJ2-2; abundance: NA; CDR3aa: CASSLPPGQTNTGELFF; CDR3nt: TGTGCCAGCAGTCTACCCCCGGGACAGACGAACACCGGGGAGCTGTTTTTT
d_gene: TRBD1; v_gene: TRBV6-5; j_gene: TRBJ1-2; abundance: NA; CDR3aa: CASSIETGGSGGYTF; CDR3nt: TGTGCCAGCAGTATAGAGACAGGGGGCAGTGGGGGCTACACCTTC
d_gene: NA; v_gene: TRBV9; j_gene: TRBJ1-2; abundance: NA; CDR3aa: CASSPDWEYGYTF; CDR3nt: TGTGCCAGCAGCCCCGACTGGGAGTATGGCTACACCTTC
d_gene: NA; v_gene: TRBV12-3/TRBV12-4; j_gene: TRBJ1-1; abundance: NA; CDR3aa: CASSLGQLEAFF; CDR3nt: TGTGCCAGCAGCCTGGGGCAGCTTGAAGCTTTCTTT
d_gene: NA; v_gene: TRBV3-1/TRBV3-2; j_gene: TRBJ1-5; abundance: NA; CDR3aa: CASSQGESQPQHF; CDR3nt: TGTGCCAGCAGCCAAGGAGAAAGTCAGCCCCAGCATTTT
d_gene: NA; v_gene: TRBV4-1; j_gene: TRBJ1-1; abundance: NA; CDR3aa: CASSQASFF; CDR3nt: TGCGCCAGCAGCCAAGCGTCTTTCTTT